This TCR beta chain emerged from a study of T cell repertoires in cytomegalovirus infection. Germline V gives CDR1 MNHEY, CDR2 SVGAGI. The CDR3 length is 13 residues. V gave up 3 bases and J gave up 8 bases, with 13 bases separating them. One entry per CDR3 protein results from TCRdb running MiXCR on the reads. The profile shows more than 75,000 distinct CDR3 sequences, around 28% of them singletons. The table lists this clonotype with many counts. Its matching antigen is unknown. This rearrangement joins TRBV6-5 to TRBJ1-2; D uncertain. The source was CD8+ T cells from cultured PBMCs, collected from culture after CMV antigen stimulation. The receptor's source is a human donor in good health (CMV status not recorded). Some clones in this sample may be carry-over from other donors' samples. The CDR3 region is CASSYAGVHGYTF. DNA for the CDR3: TGTGCCAGCAGTTATGCTGGGGTTCACGGCTACACCTTC.